The TCR beta chain under discussion was sequenced for a study of cytomegalovirus exposure and HLA in healthy donors. Study outcomes and limitations: Reportedly, cytomegalovirus status was diagnosed with high sensitivity and specificity.

This clone was seen a few times. Antigen specificity is unknown. The ends were cut back, 5 bases at V and 7 bases at J, with 24 bases in the middle. CDR1 SGHDT and CDR2 YYEEEE come from the germline V gene. The CDR3 consists of 16 residues. It was with 60 Vbeta and 13 Jbeta primers that the PCR ran. Repertoires were generated with immunoSEQ multiplex PCR, while TCRdb's copy carries only in-frame clones and drops some. The sample shows around 180,000 clones, around 84% of them seen only once. The sample consisted of PBMCs. This receptor was identified in a boy aged 2-15 years in good health and CMV-seronegative. The chain joins TRBV5-6 to TRBJ1-2; D possibly corresponds to TRBD1 (6 bases). The CDR3 here is CASSHSRYREGRGYTF. The CDR3 DNA sequence: TGTGCCAGCAGTCACTCGCGATACAGGGAGGGCCGTGGCTACACCTTC.